This T cell receptor (beta chain) was recorded in a study of cytomegalovirus exposure and HLA in healthy donors. Study findings and constraints: Associated with cytomegalovirus, according to the listing, were 150 to 200 TCR beta chains.

The PCR was carried out with 60 Vbeta primers and 13 Jbeta primers. Clones were read by immunoSEQ multiplex PCR, and TCRdb kept only the in-frame ones, dropping some. This sample has 120,000 or so clones, with 65% to 80% found just once. Notes on this clone: Its antigen is undetermined.

Germline CDR1 is MNHEY and CDR2 is SVGAGI. V lost 5 bases to trimming and J lost 2 bases; unmatched junction nucleotides: 4. This CDR3 is built from 14 residues. The TCR originated in a man younger than 45 in good health and CMV-seronegative. Sequenced sample: PBMCs. The rearrangement links TRBV6-5 to TRBJ2-7; 9 nucleotides match TRBD2. The CDR3 is CASSNVAGAYEQYF. In nucleotides, the CDR3 is TGTGCCAGCAGTAACGTAGCGGGGGCCTACGAGCAGTACTTC.